These T cell receptor beta chains were read from a single sample in a study of T cells expressing NK-cell markers. TCRdb reprocessed the 5' RACE reads and stores each CDR3 protein as one record, lacking DNA. The table counts about 150,000 distinct CDR3 sequences; around 35% lies in the top ten. The sequencing input was blood T cells: a sorted CD56 or NKG2C T cell subset, CD4+ or CD8+ T cells, or bulk PBMC T cells (not recorded which). The source of these receptors is a woman aged 45-65 years in good health. Both conserved end residues are part of each CDR3. The order of the fields is CDR3 length, J gene, V gene, CDR3 protein.

16 TRBJ2-7 TRBV4-1 CASSQTGTSSSYEQYF
16 TRBJ2-1 TRBV25-1 CASRADLAGVVNEQFF
13 TRBJ1-4 TRBV4-1 CASTGHENEKLFF
15 TRBJ2-1 TRBV5-1 CASSLGGRIRDEQFF
13 TRBJ2-7 TRBV7-9 CASELPDSYEQYF
13 TRBJ1-2 TRBV27 CASSLSVHYGYTF
16 TRBJ2-2 TRBV12-3/TRBV12-4 CASSPRDMTNTGELFF
12 TRBJ1-6 TRBV12-3/TRBV12-4 CASGGFNSPLHF
14 TRBJ2-1 TRBV4-1 CASSQDYGSYEQFF
15 TRBJ2-1 TRBV13 CASSSQGEGLNEQFF
15 TRBJ2-1 TRBV6-4 CASSEGGRGYNEQFF
15 TRBJ1-1 TRBV27 CASSPSGTGDTEAFF
15 TRBJ1-1 TRBV9 CASSVEGRGGTEAFF
18 TRBJ2-1 TRBV5-1 CASSRGLAGVETDNEQFF
17 TRBJ2-3 TRBV29-1 CSVRLAGGQGLLDTQYF
16 TRBJ2-3 TRBV27 CASSLRGTRGTDTQYF
15 TRBJ2-2 TRBV19 CASSISGSGTGELFF
12 TRBJ1-1 TRBV19 CASSIGNTEAFF
14 TRBJ2-5 TRBV5-5 CASSLGGGWETQYF